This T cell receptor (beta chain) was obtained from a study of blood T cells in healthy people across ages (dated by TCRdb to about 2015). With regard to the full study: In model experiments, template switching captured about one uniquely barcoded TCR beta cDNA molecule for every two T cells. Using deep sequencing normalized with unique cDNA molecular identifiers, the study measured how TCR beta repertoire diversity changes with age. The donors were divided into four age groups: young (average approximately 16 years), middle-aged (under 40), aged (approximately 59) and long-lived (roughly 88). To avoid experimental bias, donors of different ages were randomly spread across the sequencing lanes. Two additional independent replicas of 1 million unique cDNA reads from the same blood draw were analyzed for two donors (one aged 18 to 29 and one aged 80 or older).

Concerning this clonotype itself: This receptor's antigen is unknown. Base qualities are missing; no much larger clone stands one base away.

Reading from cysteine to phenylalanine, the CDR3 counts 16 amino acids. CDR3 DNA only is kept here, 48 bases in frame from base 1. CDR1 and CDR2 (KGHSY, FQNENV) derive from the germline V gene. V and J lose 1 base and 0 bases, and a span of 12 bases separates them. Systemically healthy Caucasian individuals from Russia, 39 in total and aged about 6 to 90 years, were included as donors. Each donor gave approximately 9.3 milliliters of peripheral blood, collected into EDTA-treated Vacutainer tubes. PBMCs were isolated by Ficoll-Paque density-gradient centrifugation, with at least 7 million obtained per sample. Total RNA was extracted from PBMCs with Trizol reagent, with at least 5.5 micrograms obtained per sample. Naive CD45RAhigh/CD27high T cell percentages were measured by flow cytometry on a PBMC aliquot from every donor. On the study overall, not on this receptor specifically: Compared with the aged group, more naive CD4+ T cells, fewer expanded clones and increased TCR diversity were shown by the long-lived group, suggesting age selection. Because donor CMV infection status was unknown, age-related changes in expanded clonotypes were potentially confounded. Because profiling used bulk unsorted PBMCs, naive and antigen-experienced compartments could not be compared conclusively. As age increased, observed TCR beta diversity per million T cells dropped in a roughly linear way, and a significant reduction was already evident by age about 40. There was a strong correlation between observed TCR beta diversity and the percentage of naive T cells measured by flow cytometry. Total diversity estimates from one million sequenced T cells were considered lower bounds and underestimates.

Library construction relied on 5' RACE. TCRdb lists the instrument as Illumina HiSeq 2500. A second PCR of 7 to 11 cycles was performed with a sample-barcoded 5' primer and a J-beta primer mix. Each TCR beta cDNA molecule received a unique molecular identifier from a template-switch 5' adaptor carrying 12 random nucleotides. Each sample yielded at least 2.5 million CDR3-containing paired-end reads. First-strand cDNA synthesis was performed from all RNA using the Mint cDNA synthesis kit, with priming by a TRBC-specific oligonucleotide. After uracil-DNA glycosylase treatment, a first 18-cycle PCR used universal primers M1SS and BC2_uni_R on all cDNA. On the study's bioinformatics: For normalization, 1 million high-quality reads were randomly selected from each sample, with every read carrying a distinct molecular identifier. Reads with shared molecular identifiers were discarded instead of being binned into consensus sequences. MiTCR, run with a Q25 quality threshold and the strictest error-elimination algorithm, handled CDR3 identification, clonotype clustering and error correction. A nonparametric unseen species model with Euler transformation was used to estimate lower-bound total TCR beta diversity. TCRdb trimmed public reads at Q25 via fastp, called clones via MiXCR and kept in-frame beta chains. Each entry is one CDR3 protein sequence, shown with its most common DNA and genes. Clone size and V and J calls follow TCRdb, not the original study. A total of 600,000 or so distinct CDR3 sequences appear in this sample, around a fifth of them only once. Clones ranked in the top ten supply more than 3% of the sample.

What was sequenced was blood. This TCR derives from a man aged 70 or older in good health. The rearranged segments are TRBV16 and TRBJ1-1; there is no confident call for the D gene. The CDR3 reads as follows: CASSQFWAGMNTEAFF. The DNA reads TGTGCCAGCAGCCAATTCTGGGCAGGAATGAACACTGAAGCTTTCTTT.